The 26 T cell receptor beta chains in this list originate from one sample, sequenced in a study of CD8 T cells in ankylosing spondylitis. Study observations and caveats: In ankylosing spondylitis blood, a motif of eight highly homologous TCR beta variants appeared characteristic.

A single record per CDR3 protein comes from TCRdb applying MiXCR to the 5' RACE reads. The sample lists more than 400,000 distinct CDR3 sequences; over 4% were seen once. No antigen has been assigned to these receptors. Material for sequencing was blood, either unsorted or a sorted T cell fraction (not recorded which). All receptors derive from a male donor with ankylosing spondylitis.

This clonotype was counted ten times or more. This sequence joins TRBV5-5 and TRBJ2-1, with 13 bases fitting TRBD2. V lost 3 bases to trimming and J lost 4 bases; unmatched junction nucleotides: 7. CDR1 and CDR2 (germline): SGHKS, YYEKEE (reference sequence). The CDR3 has 17 amino acids. In DNA form, the CDR3 reads TGTGCCAGCAGCTCGGGACTAGCGGGGAGCCTATACAATGAGCAGTTCTTC. Amino acid sequence: CASSSGLAGSLYNEQFF.

This clonotype was detected many times. This sequence joins TRBV7-2 and TRBJ1-4; D ambiguous. The CDR3 contains 15 residues. The germline CDR1 and CDR2 sequences are SGHTA and FQGNSA. The V gene lost 4 bases and the J gene lost 8 bases, with 17 bases spanning the gap. The CDR3 region is CASSSQSGSGEKLFF. CDR3 in DNA: TGTGCCAGCAGCTCCCAATCGGGGTCAGGCGAAAAACTGTTTTTT. The full variable domain, with the rest looked up from reference TRBV7-2 and TRBJ1-4, is GAGVSQSPSNKVTEKGKDVELRCDPISGHTALYWYRQSLGQGLEFLIYFQGNSAPDKSGLPSDRFSAERTGGSVSTLTIQRTQQEDSAVYLCASSSQSGSGEKLFFGSGTQLSVL.

The chain has TRBV9 and TRBJ2-2; D gene uncertain. This CDR3 spans 13 amino acids. From germline, CDR1 is SGDLS and CDR2 YYNGEE. Deletions cut 7 bases from V and 0 bases from J, with 7 bases between. The CDR3 here is CASRLTNTGELFF. The CDR3 region has the DNA TGTGCCAGCCGTCTAACGAACACCGGGGAGCTGTTTTTT.

In this sample, this clonotype turned up many times. The genes are TRBV25-1 and TRBJ2-6, with 7 bases matching TRBD2. The V segment lost 1 base and the J segment 2 bases; nucleotides outside the gene matches: 5. Germline values: CDR1 MGHDK, CDR2 SYGVNS. The CDR3 contains 17 residues. CDR3 nucleotides: TGTGCCAGCAGTGAATCGGGAGGTCGAGCTGGGGCCAACGTCCTGACTTTC. Residues: CASSESGGRAGANVLTF.

In its sample, this clonotype was seen many times. The chain employs TRBV5-1 and TRBJ2-7; the D is unclear. V lost 2 bases and J 7 bases, leaving 7 bases between the germline ends. Germline loops: CDR1 SGHRS, CDR2 YFSETQ. The CDR3 sequence is 11 residues long. The CDR3 is CASSFLQEQYF. Written as DNA, the CDR3 is TGCGCCAGCAGCTTTCTCCAGGAGCAGTACTTC. The full variable domain, rest sourced from reference TRBV5-1 and TRBJ2-7, is KAGVTQTPRYLIKTRGQQVTLSCSPISGHRSVSWYQQTPGQGLQFLFEYFSETQRNKGNFPGRFSGRQFSNSRSEMNVSTLELGDSALYLCASSFLQEQYFGPGTRLTVT.

This clonotype has more than one count but fewer than ten. The chain combines TRBV11-2 with TRBJ2-1; a weak D match, TRBD1 (5 bases). Germline CDR1 is SGHAT and CDR2 is FQNNGV. The CDR3 has 18 amino acids. V lost 5 bases to trimming and J lost 6 bases, with 26 bases between them. This CDR3 is CASSPLQGIRVYSNEQFF. In DNA form, the CDR3 reads TGTGCCAGCAGCCCCTTACAAGGGATCAGGGTATATTCCAATGAGCAGTTCTTC.

This clonotype was counted only a few times. The CDR3 DNA reads TGTGCCAGCAGTTACAGGGGGCTAAAGTTCTTC. Its translation is CASSYRGLKFF. The chain is built from TRBV6-5 and TRBJ2-1; 7 positions agree with TRBD1. The CDR3 is made up of 11 amino acids. Germline values: CDR1 MNHEY, CDR2 SVGAGI. J was trimmed by 14 bases and V by 2 bases; bases with no gene match: 3.

DNA of the CDR3: TGTGCCAGCAAAGCAAACGGTCCCTACAATGAGCAGTTCTTC. As protein: CASKANGPYNEQFF. This chain connects TRBV6-4 to TRBJ2-1; D not certain. In germline, CDR1 is MRHNA, CDR2 SNTAGT. The CDR3 totals 14 residues. Trimming removed 7 bases from V and 2 bases from J, with 12 bases in between.

This clonotype was seen repeatedly, ten times or more. The chain links TRBV13 to TRBJ2-5, with 13 nucleotides matching TRBD2. With 5 bases clipped from V and 5 bases from J, the junction kept 5 bases outside the gene matches. The length of the CDR3 is 15 residues. Germline V lookup: CDR1 PRHDT, CDR2 FYEKMQ (reference sequence). CDR3 residues: CASSRTSGSMETQYF. The CDR3 bases are TGTGCCAGCAGCCGGACTAGCGGGAGTATGGAGACCCAGTACTTC.

The J gene is TRBJ1-5, the V gene TRBV6-1, with D maybe TRBD1 (5 bases). V dropped 1 base and J dropped 4 bases, with 11 bases sitting between them. Germline CDR1 reads MNHNS; CDR2 reads SASEGT. The CDR3 sequence is 15 residues long. The CDR3, as DNA: TGTGCCAGCAGTGAAGGGACACTTGGTAATCAGCCCCAGCATTTT. Protein sequence: CASSEGTLGNQPQHF.

In its sample, this clonotype was seen many times. The chain has TRBV12-3 or TRBV12-4 and TRBJ2-2; D not certain. Trimming left V 3 bases short and J 0 bases short, with 5 bases between. The CDR3 has 14 residues. CDR3 protein: CASSLKPNTGELFF. The CDR3 region has the DNA TGTGCCAGCAGTTTGAAGCCGAACACCGGGGAGCTGTTTTTT.

This clonotype was counted ten times or more. At one end the junction does not follow the germline gene, possibly because of a read error. The CDR3 sequence: CSVLTSGINTGELFF. The CDR3 DNA reads as TGCAGCGTTCTGACTAGCGGGATTAACACCGGGGAGCTGTTCTTT. The V and J genes are TRBV29-1 and TRBJ2-2; TRBD2 agrees at 11 bases. CDR1 SQVTM and CDR2 ANQGSEA come from the germline V gene. CDR3 length: 15 amino acids.

This clonotype was observed a handful of times. The chain has TRBV7-9 and TRBJ2-5; tentatively, D is TRBD1 (5 bases). This CDR3 region has 16 residues. The ends were cut back, 5 bases at V and 5 bases at J, with 21 bases in the middle. CDR1 and CDR2 (germline): SEHNR, FQNEAQ (reference sequence). This chain's CDR3 is CASSHGLGAPGETQYF. The CDR3 nucleotides read TGTGCCAGCAGCCATGGATTAGGGGCGCCGGGTGAGACCCAGTACTTC.

This clonotype was detected many times. The V and J genes are TRBV15 and TRBJ1-2; TRBD1 might be the D (6 bases). Germline lookup yields CDR1 LNHNV and CDR2 YYDKDF (reference sequence). This CDR3 has 16 residues. Trimming removed 0 bases at V and 4 bases at J, with 15 bases between. The CDR3 protein is CATSRDNMGGLYGYTF. Written as DNA, the CDR3 is TGTGCCACCAGCAGAGATAATATGGGGGGCCTCTATGGCTACACCTTC.

This clonotype has a count of ten or more. The V gene is TRBV7-9, the J gene TRBJ2-1; 8 bases align to TRBD1. CDR1 and CDR2 (germline): SEHNR, FQNEAQ (reference sequence). With 5 bases clipped from V and 9 bases from J, the junction kept 3 bases outside the gene matches. This CDR3 has 12 amino acids. CDR3 nucleotide sequence: TGTGCCAGCAGCAGACAGGGGTTTGAGCAGTTCTTC. Its translation: CASSRQGFEQFF.

This clonotype was seen many times. The chain links TRBV21-1 to TRBJ2-7; the D segment call TRBD1 is taken from the table without a DNA check. TRBV21-1 is noted as a pseudogene. This CDR3 is built from 15 residues. The CDR3: CASSKVHRGVNEQYF. The CDR3 DNA follows: TGTGCCAGCAGCAAAGTTCACAGGGGCGTCAACGAGCAGTACTTC.

This clonotype appeared many times. The chain combines TRBV7-2 with TRBJ1-4; possibly TRBD1 for D (6 bases). Germline V lookup: CDR1 SGHTA, CDR2 FQGNSA. The CDR3 length is 16 residues. V shed 5 bases and J shed 1 base, with 14 bases lying between them. The CDR3 sequence is CASSPQGPGTNEKLFF. The CDR3 DNA follows: TGTGCCAGCAGCCCTCAGGGGCCGGGAACTAATGAAAAACTGTTTTTT. The whole variable domain, filled in from reference TRBV7-2 and TRBJ1-4, reads GAGVSQSPSNKVTEKGKDVELRCDPISGHTALYWYRQSLGQGLEFLIYFQGNSAPDKSGLPSDRFSAERTGGSVSTLTIQRTQQEDSAVYLCASSPQGPGTNEKLFFGSGTQLSVL.

This clonotype has a count of ten or more. The rearrangement joins TRBV6-1 to TRBJ2-5, with D unresolved. Per the germline V gene, CDR1 is MNHNS and CDR2 is SASEGT. V dropped 2 bases and J dropped 5 bases, with 9 bases sitting between them. The CDR3 has 13 amino acids. The CDR3 spells CASSESIGETQYF. In DNA, the CDR3 is TGTGCCAGCAGTGAAAGTATAGGGGAGACCCAGTACTTC.

This clonotype was observed a handful of times. The J gene is TRBJ2-5, the V gene TRBV6-1, with 12 bases lining up with TRBD2. The CDR3 has 15 amino acids. Germline CDR1 MNHNS, CDR2 SASEGT. V lost 6 bases to trimming and J lost 4 bases; unmatched junction nucleotides: 6. The DNA of the CDR3 is TGTGCCAGCAGAAAACTAGCGGGAGGTGGAGAGACCCAGTACTTC. This gives the protein CASRKLAGGGETQYF.

This clonotype occurred a few times. V and J are TRBV4-3 and TRBJ2-7; 9 bases fit TRBD1. V shed 1 base and J 2 bases; nucleotides not matched to a gene: 6. Per germline, CDR1 LGHNA and CDR2 YSLEER. The CDR3 runs to 16 residues. This chain's CDR3 is CASSQGWGTGTYEQYF. DNA of the CDR3: TGCGCCAGCAGCCAAGGTTGGGGGACAGGGACCTACGAGCAGTACTTC.

This clonotype appeared many times. CDR3 sequence: CSVDPLADSYNEQFF. CDR3 in DNA: TGCAGCGTTGACCCCCTAGCGGACTCCTACAATGAGCAGTTCTTC. V is TRBV29-1 and J is TRBJ2-1; 7 nucleotides agree with TRBD2. CDR1 and CDR2 from the germline V gene are SQVTM and ANQGSEA. The J segment lost 0 bases and the V segment lost 3 bases, leaving 5 bases of the junction unmatched. This CDR3 contains 15 residues.

This clonotype was recorded many times. The chain carries TRBV7-9 and TRBJ2-4; D gene ambiguous. The CDR3 consists of 11 residues. The V gene lost 2 bases and the J gene lost 4 bases, with 0 bases spanning the gap. Germline V gives CDR1 SEHNR, CDR2 FQNEAQ (reference sequence). This CDR3 reads CASSLKNIQYF. The CDR3 DNA is TGTGCCAGCAGCTTAAAAAACATTCAGTACTTC.

This clonotype was counted ten times or more. The chain joins TRBV6-1 to TRBJ1-3; TRBD1 might be the D (6 bases). This CDR3 comprises 15 residues. Trimming left V 6 bases short and J 2 bases short, with 14 bases between. CDR1 and CDR2 from the germline V gene are MNHNS and SASEGT. The CDR3 protein is CASRTGSLAGNTIYF. The CDR3 bases are TGTGCCAGCAGAACAGGGAGCTTGGCTGGAAACACCATATATTTT.

This clonotype appeared many times. This rearrangement joins TRBV20-1 to TRBJ2-2; TRBD1 agrees at 8 bases. The CDR3 runs 13 residues. The V and J ends lost 2 bases and 8 bases, in that order; junction bases with no gene match: 4. Germline CDR1 reads DFQATT; CDR2 reads SNEGSKA (reference sequence). For the CDR3, the DNA is TGCAGTGCTAGACTCAGGGGGCGAGGGGAGCTGTTTTTT. Protein product: CSARLRGRGELFF.

A few counts support this clonotype. The gene calls are TRBV5-6 and TRBJ2-5; a weak D match, TRBD2 (6 bases). V shed 4 bases and J shed 5 bases, with 12 bases lying between them. The CDR3 is 13 amino acids. Germline CDR1 and CDR2: SGHDT and YYEEEE. The CDR3 nucleotides are TGTGCCAGCAGCCGACTAGATGTGGAGACCCAGTACTTC. It is translated as CASSRLDVETQYF.

Ten or more counts support this clonotype. V gene TRBV5-6 combines with J gene TRBJ2-1; D possibly corresponds to TRBD2 (6 bases). This CDR3 has 14 residues. The germline gives CDR1 SGHDT, CDR2 YYEEEE. V lost 0 bases and J 6 bases, leaving 10 bases between the germline ends. CDR3 coding DNA: TGTGCCAGCAGCTTGGGGTACGGGGGCAATGAGCAGTTCTTC. It codes for CASSLGYGGNEQFF.